What follows describes a single T cell receptor beta chain. Its antigen is still unknown. These data belong to a study of cytomegalovirus exposure and HLA in healthy donors. PCR primers comprised 60 Vbeta and 13 Jbeta primers. Generated by immunoSEQ multiplex PCR, the TCRdb table keeps only in-frame clones and is missing some. The sample consists of roughly 98,000 clones, approximately 75% of them appearing once. The CDR3 contains 13 residues. The V and J ends lost 4 bases and 1 base respectively, with 7 bases between them. In germline, CDR1 is KGHSH, CDR2 LQKENI. General study findings and limits: Trimming of TCR beta V- and J-genes showed a link, identified in a later analysis, to a missense DCLRE1C variant.

The sample was PBMCs. The receptor was derived from a woman in her seventies in good health and CMV-seropositive. The chain combines TRBV18 with TRBJ1-1; D is unclear. CDR3 sequence reads: CASSRSGNTEAFF. CDR3 DNA: TGTGCCAGCTCACGATCGGGGAACACTGAAGCTTTCTTT.